This T cell receptor (beta chain) was profiled in a study of blood T cell repertoires in COVID-19. Overall study context: Material from acute and convalescent COVID-19 was sourced from the United States, Italy and Spain. PBMCs, B-cell-depleted T cells, or T cells provided the cDNA or gDNA that made up the material.

The trim removed 10 bases at V and 5 bases at J, leaving 3 bases unmatched. This CDR3 region has 13 residues. In germline, CDR1 is LNHDA, CDR2 SQIVND (reference sequence). As processed by the authors: Estimation of nucleated cell counts was performed using reference gene primer amplification. Clones were sequenced by immunoSEQ multiplex PCR, and TCRdb holds only the in-frame ones, with some missing. V, J and clone size are those of that table, while D and trimming were read from the DNA. The sample carries roughly 570,000 clones, about 89% recorded once. This TCR came from a woman in her forties or fifties with COVID-19, enrolled during active disease. The V gene is TRBV19, the J gene TRBJ1-6; 9 nucleotides line up with TRBD1. The sequenced material came from peripheral blood. The CDR3, as DNA: TGTGCCATTGGGACAGGGAATAATTCACCCCTCCACTTT. Protein product: CAIGTGNNSPLHF. The variable domain in full, completed from reference TRBV19 and TRBJ1-6, reads DGGITQSPKYLFRKEGQNVTLSCEQNLNHDAMYWYRQDPGQGLRLIYYSQIVNDFQKGDIAEGYSVSREKKESFPLTVTSAQKNPTAFYLCAIGTGNNSPLHFGNGTRLTVT.